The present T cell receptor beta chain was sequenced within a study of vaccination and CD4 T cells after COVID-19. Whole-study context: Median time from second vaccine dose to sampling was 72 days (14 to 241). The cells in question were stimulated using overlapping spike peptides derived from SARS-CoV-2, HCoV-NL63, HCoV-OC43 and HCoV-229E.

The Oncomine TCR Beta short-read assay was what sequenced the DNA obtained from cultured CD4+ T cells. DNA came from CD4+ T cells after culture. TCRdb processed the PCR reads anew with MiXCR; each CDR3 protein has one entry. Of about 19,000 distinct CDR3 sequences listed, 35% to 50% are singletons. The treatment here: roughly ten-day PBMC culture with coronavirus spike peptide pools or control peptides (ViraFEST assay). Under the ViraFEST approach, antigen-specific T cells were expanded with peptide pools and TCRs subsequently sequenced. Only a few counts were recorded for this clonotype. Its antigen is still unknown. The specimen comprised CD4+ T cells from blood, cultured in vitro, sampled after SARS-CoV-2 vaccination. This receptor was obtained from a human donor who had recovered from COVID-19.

The CDR3 here is CASSPSLGGTDQPQHF. The DNA of the CDR3 is TGTGCCAGCAGTCCGAGCCTAGGCGGTACCGATCAGCCCCAGCATTTT. The chain couples TRBV27 to TRBJ1-5, with D unresolved. The germline V gene has CDR1 MNHEY and CDR2 SMNVEV (reference sequence). Trimming cost V 5 bases and J 5 bases, with 19 bases left between them. The CDR3 extends over 16 amino acids.